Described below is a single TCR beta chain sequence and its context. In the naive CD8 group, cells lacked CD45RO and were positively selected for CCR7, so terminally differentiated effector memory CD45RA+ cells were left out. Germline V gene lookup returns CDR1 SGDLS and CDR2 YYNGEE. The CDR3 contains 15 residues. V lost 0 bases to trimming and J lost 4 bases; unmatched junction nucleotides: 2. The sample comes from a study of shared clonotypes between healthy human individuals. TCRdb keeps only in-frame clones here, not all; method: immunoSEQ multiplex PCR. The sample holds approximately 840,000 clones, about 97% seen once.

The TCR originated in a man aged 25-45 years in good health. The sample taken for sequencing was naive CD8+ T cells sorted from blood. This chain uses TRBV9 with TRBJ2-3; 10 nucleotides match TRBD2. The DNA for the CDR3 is TGTGCCAGCAGCGTAGCTAGCGGGAGCGCAGATACGCAGTATTTT. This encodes CASSVASGSADTQYF.